The clone carrying this TCR beta chain came up many times. Its antigen is as yet unknown. With 5 bases removed from V and 4 bases from J, the gap between germline ends came to 8 bases. From germline, CDR1 is SGHAT and CDR2 FQNNGV. This CDR3 has 12 amino acids. The sample is drawn from a study of blood T cells in healthy people across ages. Researchers isolated at least 6 million PBMCs per sample. Overall study results and limits: The study found TCR beta diversity correlated strongly with naive T cell percentage. Any changes in expanded clonotypes were possibly confounded, as donor CMV status remained unknown. There were more naive CD4+ cells and higher diversity in long-lived donors than in aged donors.

Combining a sample-barcoded 5' primer with a J-beta primer mix, a second PCR ran for roughly 7 to 12 cycles. TCRdb re-analysed the 5' RACE reads in MiXCR, keeping a single row per CDR3 protein. This sample has approximately 1.5 million distinct CDR3 sequences; 30% to 40% occur once, and the top ten carry about 10%. The sequencing sample was made of blood. The chain links TRBV11-2 to TRBJ1-2; the D gene is possibly TRBD1 (6 bases). The source is a woman in her 30s in good health. Written as DNA, the CDR3 is TGTGCCAGCAGCGACAGGTCCTATGGCTACACCTTC. It yields the protein CASSDRSYGYTF. The complete variable domain, with remaining parts taken from reference TRBV11-2 and TRBJ1-2, reads EAGVAQSPRYKIIEKRQSVAFWCNPISGHATLYWYQQILGQGPKLLIQFQNNGVVDDSQLPKDRFSAERLKGVDSTLKIQPAKLEDSAVYLCASSDRSYGYTFGSGTRLTVV.